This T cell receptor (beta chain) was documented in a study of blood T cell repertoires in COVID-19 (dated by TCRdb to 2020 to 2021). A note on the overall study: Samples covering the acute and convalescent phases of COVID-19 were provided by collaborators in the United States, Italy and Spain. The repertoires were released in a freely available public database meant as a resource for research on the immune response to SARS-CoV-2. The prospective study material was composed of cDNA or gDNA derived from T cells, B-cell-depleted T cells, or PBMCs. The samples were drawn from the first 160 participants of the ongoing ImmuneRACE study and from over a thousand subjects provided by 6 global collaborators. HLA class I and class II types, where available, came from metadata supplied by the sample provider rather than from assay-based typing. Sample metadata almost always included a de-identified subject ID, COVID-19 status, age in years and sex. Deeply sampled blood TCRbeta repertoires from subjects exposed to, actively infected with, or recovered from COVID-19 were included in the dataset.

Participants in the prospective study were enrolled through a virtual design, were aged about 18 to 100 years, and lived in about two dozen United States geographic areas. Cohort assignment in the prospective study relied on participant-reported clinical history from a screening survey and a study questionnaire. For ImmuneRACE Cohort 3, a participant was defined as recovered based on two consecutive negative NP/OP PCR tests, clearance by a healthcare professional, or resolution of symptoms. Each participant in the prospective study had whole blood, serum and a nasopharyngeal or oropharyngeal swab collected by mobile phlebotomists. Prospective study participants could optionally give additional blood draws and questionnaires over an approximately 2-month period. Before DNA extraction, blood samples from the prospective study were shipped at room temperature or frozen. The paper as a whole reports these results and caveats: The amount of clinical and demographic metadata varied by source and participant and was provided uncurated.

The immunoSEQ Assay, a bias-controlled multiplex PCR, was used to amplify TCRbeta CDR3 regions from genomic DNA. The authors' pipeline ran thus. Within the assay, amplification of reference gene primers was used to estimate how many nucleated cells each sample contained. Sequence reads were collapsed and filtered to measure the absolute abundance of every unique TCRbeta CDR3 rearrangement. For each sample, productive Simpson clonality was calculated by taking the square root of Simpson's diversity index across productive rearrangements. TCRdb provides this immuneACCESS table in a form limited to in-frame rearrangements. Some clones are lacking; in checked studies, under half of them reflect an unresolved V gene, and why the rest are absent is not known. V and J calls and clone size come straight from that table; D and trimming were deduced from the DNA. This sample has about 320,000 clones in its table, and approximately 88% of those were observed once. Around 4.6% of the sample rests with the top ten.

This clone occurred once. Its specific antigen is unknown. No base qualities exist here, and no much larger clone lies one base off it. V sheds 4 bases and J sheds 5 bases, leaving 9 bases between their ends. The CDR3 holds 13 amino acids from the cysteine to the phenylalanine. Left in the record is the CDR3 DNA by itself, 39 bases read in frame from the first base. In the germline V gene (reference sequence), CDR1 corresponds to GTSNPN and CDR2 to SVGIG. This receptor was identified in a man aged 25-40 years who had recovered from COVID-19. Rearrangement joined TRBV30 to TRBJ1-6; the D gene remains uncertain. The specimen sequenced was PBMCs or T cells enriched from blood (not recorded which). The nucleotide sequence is TGTGCCTGGAACGGAGGCCATAATTCACCCCTCCACTTT. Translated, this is CAWNGGHNSPLHF.